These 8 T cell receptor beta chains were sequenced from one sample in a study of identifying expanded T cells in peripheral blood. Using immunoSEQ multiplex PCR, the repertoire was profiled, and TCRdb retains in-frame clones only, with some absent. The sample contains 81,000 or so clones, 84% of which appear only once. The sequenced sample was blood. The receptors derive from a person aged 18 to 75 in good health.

The CDR3 nucleotides are TGTGCCAGCAGTGAACGGGACAGGGGGCTTTACACTGAAGCTTTCTTT. Residues: CASSERDRGLYTEAFF. This rearrangement joins TRBV2 to TRBJ1-1; TRBD1 matches 12 bases. With 2 bases clipped from V and 3 bases from J, the junction kept 4 bases outside the gene matches. The CDR3 has 16 residues. Germline lookup yields CDR1 SNHLY and CDR2 FYNNEI. Combining the CDR3 with reference TRBV2 and TRBJ1-1 gives the whole variable domain EPEVTQTPSHQVTQMGQEVILRCVPISNHLYFYWYRQILGQKVEFLVSFYNNEISEKSEIFDDQFSVERPDGSNFTLKIRSTKLEDSAMYFCASSERDRGLYTEAFFGQGTRLTVV.

The CDR3 DNA reads TGTGCCAGTAGTGCAAACAGGGAGAATCAGCCCCAGCATTTT. As protein: CASSANRENQPQHF. The chain uses TRBV19 and TRBJ1-5; maybe TRBD1 (6 bases). Trimming removed 5 bases from V and 4 bases from J, with 12 bases in between. This CDR3 is built from 14 residues. The V gene's germline CDR1 is LNHDA and CDR2 SQIVND (reference sequence).

Written as DNA, the CDR3 is TGTGCCAGCAGCCGTTACGCCGGACAGATCTACTACGAGCAGTACTTC. It codes for CASSRYAGQIYYEQYF. The genes are TRBV7-9 and TRBJ2-7, with a tentative D call TRBD1 (6 bases). V gave up 5 bases and J gave up 3 bases, with 20 bases separating them. This CDR3 is built from 16 residues. Germline V gene data show CDR1 as SEHNR and CDR2 as FQNEAQ (reference sequence).

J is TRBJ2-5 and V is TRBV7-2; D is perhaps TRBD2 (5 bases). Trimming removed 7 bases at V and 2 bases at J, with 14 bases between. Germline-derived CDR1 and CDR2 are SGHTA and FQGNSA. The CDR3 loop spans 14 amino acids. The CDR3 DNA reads TGTGCCAGCACCCAGTTGAGGGTTCAAGAGACCCAGTACTTC. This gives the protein CASTQLRVQETQYF.

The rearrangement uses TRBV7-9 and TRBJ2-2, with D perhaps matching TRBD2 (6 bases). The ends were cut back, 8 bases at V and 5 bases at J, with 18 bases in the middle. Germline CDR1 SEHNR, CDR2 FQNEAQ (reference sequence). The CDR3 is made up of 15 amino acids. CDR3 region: CASDGLPIGTGELFF. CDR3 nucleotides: TGTGCCAGCGATGGACTACCTATAGGGACCGGGGAGCTGTTTTTT.

The CDR3 nucleotides read TGTGCCAGCAGCTTAGCGAGGCAGGGTCGGGAGACCCAGTACTTC. The encoded protein is CASSLARQGRETQYF. The V call is TRBV7-2, the J call TRBJ2-5; the D gene is possibly TRBD1 (5 bases). V lost 0 bases and J 5 bases, leaving 13 bases between the germline ends. The germline CDR1 and CDR2 sequences are SGHTA and FQGNSA. CDR3 size: 15 residues.

The CDR3 loop reads CASIGAVGYEQYF. In DNA, the CDR3 is TGTGCCAGCATCGGGGCCGTGGGTTACGAGCAGTACTTC. The chain joins TRBV2 to TRBJ2-7, with D possibly being TRBD1 or TRBD2 (5 bases each). Looked up from germline, CDR1 is SNHLY and CDR2 is FYNNEI. The CDR3 runs to 13 residues. V was clipped by 7 bases and J by 4 bases, with 14 bases between them. Based on the CDR3 plus reference TRBV2 and TRBJ2-7, the full variable domain is EPEVTQTPSHQVTQMGQEVILRCVPISNHLYFYWYRQILGQKVEFLVSFYNNEISEKSEIFDDQFSVERPDGSNFTLKIRSTKLEDSAMYFCASIGAVGYEQYFGPGTRLTVT.

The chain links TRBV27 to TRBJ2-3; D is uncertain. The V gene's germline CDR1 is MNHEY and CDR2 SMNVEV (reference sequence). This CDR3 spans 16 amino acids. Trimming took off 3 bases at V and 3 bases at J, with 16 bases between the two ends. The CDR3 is CASSFRSTMGTDTQYF. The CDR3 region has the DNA TGTGCCAGCAGTTTTAGGTCCACCATGGGAACAGATACGCAGTATTTT.